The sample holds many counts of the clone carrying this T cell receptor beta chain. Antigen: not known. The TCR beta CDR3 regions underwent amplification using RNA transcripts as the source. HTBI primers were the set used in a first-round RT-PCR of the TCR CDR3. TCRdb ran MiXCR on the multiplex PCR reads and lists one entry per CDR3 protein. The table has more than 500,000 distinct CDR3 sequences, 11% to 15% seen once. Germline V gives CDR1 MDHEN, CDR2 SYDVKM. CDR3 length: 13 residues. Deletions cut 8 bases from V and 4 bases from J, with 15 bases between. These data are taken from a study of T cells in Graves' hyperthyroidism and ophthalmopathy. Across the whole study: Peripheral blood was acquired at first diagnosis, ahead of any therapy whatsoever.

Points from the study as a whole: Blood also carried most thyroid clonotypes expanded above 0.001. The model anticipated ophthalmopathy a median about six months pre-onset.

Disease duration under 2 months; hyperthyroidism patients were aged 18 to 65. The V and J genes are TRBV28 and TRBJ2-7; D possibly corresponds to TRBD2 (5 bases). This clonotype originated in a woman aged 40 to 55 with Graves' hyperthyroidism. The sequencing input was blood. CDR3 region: CASRRTSPYEQYF. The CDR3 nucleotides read TGTGCCAGCCGTCGCACTAGTCCTTACGAGCAGTACTTC.